This record looks at one T cell receptor beta chain sequence and its context. The data were taken from a study of blood T cell repertoires in COVID-19. Study background: COVID-19 samples collected from the United States, Italy and Spain covered acute and convalescent phases. T cells, B-cell-depleted T cells, or PBMCs supplied cDNA or gDNA.

In the study's own analysis: It was from reference gene primer amplification that nucleated cell counts were estimated. Clones were read by immunoSEQ multiplex PCR, and TCRdb kept only the in-frame ones, dropping some. V and J calls and clone size are as listed in that table; D and trimming were resolved from the DNA. There are roughly 150,000 clones in the sample; 83% occur only once, and about 2.1% lies in the top ten. This CDR3 has 16 residues. Germline V gene lookup returns CDR1 MNHNS and CDR2 SASEGT. Trimming at V came to 2 bases and at J to 5 bases, leaving 8 bases not matched to a gene. The specimen was peripheral blood. The sequence was collected from a woman at least 80 years old with acute or convalescent COVID-19. The V gene is TRBV6-1, the J gene TRBJ2-7; 11 nucleotides match TRBD1. Here the CDR3 DNA reads TGTGCCAGCAGTGAAATAGGGCGGGGACAGGGGGACGAGCAGTACTTC. Encoded protein: CASSEIGRGQGDEQYF.